The clone carrying this TCR beta chain was seen ten or more times. This sample is part of a study of early T cells in non-severe SARS-CoV-2 infection. V lost 0 bases and J 2 bases, leaving 9 bases between the germline ends. CDR1 SGHDT and CDR2 YYEEEE come from the germline V gene. The CDR3 runs to 14 residues. Researchers tagged individual cDNA molecules with unique molecular identifiers. One entry per CDR3 protein, called by TCRdb with MiXCR from the 5' RACE reads. Among about 80,000 distinct CDR3 sequences listed, 12% were seen once. The chain couples TRBV5-6 to TRBJ2-7; D is perhaps TRBD2 (6 bases). The sequencing here drew on whole blood, taken at baseline. The receptor's source is an adult who was a healthcare worker with PCR-confirmed SARS-CoV-2 infection or an uninfected control (not recorded which). The donor label of this sample is uncertain. The CDR3: CASSLAGTPYEQYF. The CDR3 nucleotides read TGTGCCAGCAGCTTGGCCGGGACTCCCTACGAGCAGTACTTC.